Listed below are T cell receptor beta chains from one sample, sequenced in a study of cytomegalovirus exposure and HLA in healthy donors. Measured with immunoSEQ multiplex PCR; TCRdb has only the in-frame clones, and not every one. The sample holds roughly 120,000 clones, around 74% seen once. Sequenced: PBMCs. The receptors were sampled from a woman between 18 and 30 years old in good health and CMV-seronegative. CDR3s include the opening cysteine and the closing phenylalanine or tryptophan. The D gene is left open where the match is weak. For some rows the clone size is stated as once, few or many, or as a class when expanded; others skip it.

J gene: TRBJ2-7; D gene: .; V gene: TRBV4-1; clone size: .; CDR3 DNA: TGCGCCAGCAGCCAAGATCCCCTAGTCGCTGAGCAGTACTTC; CDR3 protein: CASSQDPLVAEQYF
J gene: TRBJ1-3; D gene: .; V gene: TRBV15; clone size: .; CDR3 DNA: TGTGCCACCAGCATAGACAGTGGAAACACCATATATTTT; CDR3 protein: CATSIDSGNTIYF
J gene: TRBJ2-1; D gene: .; V gene: TRBV4-1; clone size: .; CDR3 DNA: TGCGCCAGCAGCCCAGCCCGTGGAGGGGGCATCTACAATGAGCAGTTCTTC; CDR3 protein: CASSPARGGGIYNEQFF
J gene: TRBJ1-4; D gene: TRBD1; V gene: TRBV30; clone size: .; CDR3 DNA: TGTGCCTGGAGGTACAGGGGGCAAGAAGAAAAACTGTTTTTT; CDR3 protein: CAWRYRGQEEKLFF
J gene: TRBJ1-1; D gene: TRBD1; V gene: TRBV6-5; clone size: .; CDR3 DNA: TGTACCAGCAGTCAAGGACAGGTCACTGAAGCTTTCTTT; CDR3 protein: CTSSQGQVTEAFF
J gene: TRBJ2-1; D gene: TRBD1; V gene: TRBV4-1; clone size: .; CDR3 DNA: TGCGCCAGCAGCCAAGACCACAGGGGACCCTACAATGAGCAGTTCTTC; CDR3 protein: CASSQDHRGPYNEQFF
J gene: TRBJ1-6; D gene: .; V gene: TRBV6-5; clone size: .; CDR3 DNA: TGTGCCAGCAGTTACAACCGGGGAAATTCACCCCTCCACTTT; CDR3 protein: CASSYNRGNSPLHF
J gene: TRBJ1-5; D gene: .; V gene: TRBV6-1; clone size: .; CDR3 DNA: TGTGCCAGCCGCCCCGCGGGAGTGGGCAATCAGCCCCAGCATTTT; CDR3 protein: CASRPAGVGNQPQHF
J gene: TRBJ1-1; D gene: TRBD1; V gene: TRBV7-2; clone size: .; CDR3 DNA: TGTGCCAGCAGCTTAGGACAGGGGGAGGTTGAAGCTTTCTTT; CDR3 protein: CASSLGQGEVEAFF
J gene: TRBJ2-7; D gene: .; V gene: TRBV6-5; clone size: .; CDR3 DNA: TGTGCCAGCAGTTACAGTATAGGGGGCTCCTACGAGCAGTACTTC; CDR3 protein: CASSYSIGGSYEQYF
J gene: TRBJ1-1; D gene: TRBD1; V gene: TRBV5-1; clone size: .; CDR3 DNA: TGCGCCAGCAGACGTGACAGGGGGTCAAAAAACACTGAAGCTTTCTTT; CDR3 protein: CASRRDRGSKNTEAFF
J gene: TRBJ2-6; D gene: TRBD1; V gene: TRBV6-1; clone size: .; CDR3 DNA: TGTGCCAGTAACAGGGGTTCTGGGGCCAACGTCCTGACTTTC; CDR3 protein: CASNRGSGANVLTF
J gene: TRBJ1-3; D gene: .; V gene: TRBV5-1; clone size: once; CDR3 DNA: TGCGCCAGCAAAGGGGCCCCCACTGGAAACACCATATATTTT; CDR3 protein: CASKGAPTGNTIYF
J gene: TRBJ1-1; D gene: TRBD1; V gene: TRBV27; clone size: .; CDR3 DNA: TGTGCCAGCAGTCTACAGGGGGCGCGGGACACTGAAGCTTTCTTT; CDR3 protein: CASSLQGARDTEAFF
J gene: TRBJ2-7; D gene: TRBD1; V gene: TRBV2; clone size: .; CDR3 DNA: TGTGCCAGCAGCTATACAGGGGGTGAGCAGTACTTC; CDR3 protein: CASSYTGGEQYF
J gene: TRBJ2-1; D gene: .; V gene: TRBV14; clone size: .; CDR3 DNA: TGTGCCAGCAGCCAGAGTAGAGGGGGTGAGCAGTTCTTC; CDR3 protein: CASSQSRGGEQFF
J gene: TRBJ1-4; D gene: .; V gene: TRBV5-1; clone size: few; CDR3 DNA: TGCGCCAGGAGGAGTGCAACTAATGAAAAACTGTTTTTT; CDR3 protein: CARRSATNEKLFF
J gene: TRBJ1-5; D gene: TRBD1; V gene: TRBV9; clone size: .; CDR3 DNA: TGTGCCAGCAGCGCCCAGGGGGCGGACGGTCAGCCCCAGCATTTT; CDR3 protein: CASSAQGADGQPQHF
J gene: TRBJ1-4; D gene: .; V gene: TRBV6-5; clone size: .; CDR3 DNA: TGTGCCAGCAGTTACGTGACAGACGAAAAACTGTTTTTT; CDR3 protein: CASSYVTDEKLFF
J gene: TRBJ1-2; D gene: TRBD1; V gene: TRBV6-1; clone size: .; CDR3 DNA: TGTGCCAGCACCGCACTGACAGGGGGGTATGGCTACACCTTC; CDR3 protein: CASTALTGGYGYTF
J gene: TRBJ1-6; D gene: TRBD1; V gene: TRBV19; clone size: .; CDR3 DNA: TGTGCCAGTAGTATATGGCCGACAGGGCCAGCTCCTTCACCCCTCCACTTT; CDR3 protein: CASSIWPTGPAPSPLHF
J gene: TRBJ2-7; D gene: .; V gene: TRBV4-2; clone size: .; CDR3 DNA: TGTGCCAGCAGCCTCGAAGAGGGGGTAGCGCACGACGAGCAGTACTTC; CDR3 protein: CASSLEEGVAHDEQYF
J gene: TRBJ1-6; D gene: TRBD1; V gene: TRBV6-5; clone size: .; CDR3 DNA: TGTGCCAGCAGTGTAGACAGGGTGGATTCACCCCTCCACTTT; CDR3 protein: CASSVDRVDSPLHF
J gene: TRBJ2-3; D gene: TRBD1; V gene: TRBV4-2; clone size: .; CDR3 DNA: TGTGCCAGCAGCCCTACGGACAGGGGGTATAGCACAGATACGCAGTATTTT; CDR3 protein: CASSPTDRGYSTDTQYF
J gene: TRBJ1-5; D gene: .; V gene: TRBV9; clone size: .; CDR3 DNA: TGTGCCAGCAGTGACACACAGCCCCAGCATTTT; CDR3 protein: CASSDTQPQHF
J gene: TRBJ2-6; D gene: .; V gene: TRBV5-1; clone size: few; CDR3 DNA: TGCGCCAGCAATCACTTGGCAGGGGTTGGGGCCAACGTCCTGACTTTC; CDR3 protein: CASNHLAGVGANVLTF
J gene: TRBJ1-2; D gene: .; V gene: TRBV5-1; clone size: .; CDR3 DNA: TGCGCCAGCAGCTTGGAACAGGTCGGGGGCTACACCTTC; CDR3 protein: CASSLEQVGGYTF
J gene: TRBJ1-4; D gene: TRBD1; V gene: TRBV2; clone size: .; CDR3 DNA: TGTGCCAGCAGTCCCAGACAGGGTCGGGAAAAACTGTTTTTT; CDR3 protein: CASSPRQGREKLFF
J gene: TRBJ1-5; D gene: .; V gene: TRBV28; clone size: .; CDR3 DNA: TGTGCCAGCATCTTAGGGGGGGCGGGAAAGCCCCAGCATTTT; CDR3 protein: CASILGGAGKPQHF
J gene: TRBJ1-2; D gene: TRBD1; V gene: TRBV7-2; clone size: .; CDR3 DNA: TGTGCCAGCAGCTCAAACAGGGGGCTGGGCTATGGCTACACCTTC; CDR3 protein: CASSSNRGLGYGYTF
J gene: TRBJ2-7; D gene: TRBD1; V gene: TRBV4-2; clone size: few; CDR3 DNA: TGTGCCAGCAGCGCCCCGGGACAGATCTACGAGCAGTACTTC; CDR3 protein: CASSAPGQIYEQYF
J gene: TRBJ2-1; D gene: .; V gene: TRBV5-1; clone size: few; CDR3 DNA: TGCGCCCAACCGGGGAGGGGGACCCCTAGGGTTCGCTCCTACAATGAGCAGTTCTTC; CDR3 protein: CAQPGRGTPRVRSYNEQFF
J gene: TRBJ2-5; D gene: .; V gene: TRBV6-5; clone size: .; CDR3 DNA: TGTGCCAGCACGACAGACGGAAAGACCCAGTACTTC; CDR3 protein: CASTTDGKTQYF
J gene: TRBJ2-1; D gene: .; V gene: TRBV7-9; clone size: .; CDR3 DNA: TGTGCCAGCAGCTTAGTTGGACAGCGGTACAATGAGCAGTTCTTC; CDR3 protein: CASSLVGQRYNEQFF
J gene: TRBJ1-6; D gene: TRBD1; V gene: TRBV2; clone size: few; CDR3 DNA: TGTGCCAGCAGAGGGACAGGGGATAATTCACCCCTCCACTTT; CDR3 protein: CASRGTGDNSPLHF
J gene: TRBJ1-2; D gene: TRBD1; V gene: TRBV5-1; clone size: .; CDR3 DNA: TGCGCCAGCAGCTTGGCCGCCGGGACAGGACGCCCAGGGATTTATGGCTACACCTTC; CDR3 protein: CASSLAAGTGRPGIYGYTF
J gene: TRBJ2-5; D gene: .; V gene: TRBV7-9; clone size: .; CDR3 DNA: TGTGCCAGCAGCTTAGGTCTAGCGCGAGGGGGGGCCCAGTACTTC; CDR3 protein: CASSLGLARGGAQYF
J gene: TRBJ2-7; D gene: TRBD2; V gene: TRBV5-1; clone size: .; CDR3 DNA: TGCGCCAGCAGCTTGGGACTAGCGCCTTCCTACGAGCAGTACTTC; CDR3 protein: CASSLGLAPSYEQYF
J gene: TRBJ2-6; D gene: .; V gene: TRBV5-4; clone size: .; CDR3 DNA: TGTGCCAGCAGCTCCCAGGGGTTGGGGGCCAACGTCCTGACTTTC; CDR3 protein: CASSSQGLGANVLTF